This T cell receptor (beta chain) is drawn from a study of CD8+ T cells in alopecia areata. Noted treatment: oral pan-JAK inhibitor, 5-10 mg twice daily. PBMC-derived CD4+ and CD8+ T cells were sorted. Study observations and caveats: Scalp clonality dropped significantly under tofacitinib, as did expanded CD8+ top-100 clones. Sequencing of scalp samples also includes resident alphabeta T cells from normal skin. Scalp and blood samples kept many expanded lesional clones throughout tofacitinib.

Reverse transcribed after extraction, RNA yielded cDNA as the sequencing template. Clones were sequenced by immunoSEQ multiplex PCR, and TCRdb holds only the in-frame ones, with some missing. The data contain about 180,000 clones, roughly 58% of them seen just once; the ten biggest clones take up about a sixth. A word on this clone: Its antigen is currently unknown.

From germline, CDR1 is SQVTM and CDR2 ANQGSEA. CDR3 size: 12 residues. Trimming removed 4 bases from V and 1 base from J, with 7 bases in between. This sequence was found in a human donor with alopecia areata. V is TRBV29-1 and J is TRBJ1-2; D is uncertain. The sample consisted of CD4+ T cells sorted from blood, taken at approximately week 55, from a patient treated with tofacitinib. CDR3 DNA sequence: TGCAGCGTTGTTCCAGATAACTATGGCTACACCTTC. Its protein is CSVVPDNYGYTF.